This T cell receptor (beta chain) was identified during a study of shared clonotypes between healthy human individuals. Study-level background: CD4 naive and memory got three plates each, CD8 naive two, CD8 memory one.

The deep-level immunoSEQ assay was used. Produced via immunoSEQ multiplex PCR; TCRdb's table is partial and in-frame only. The data contain more than 2 million clones, roughly 95% of them seen just once; the ten biggest clones take up about 1.6%. Naive CD8 cells were CD45RO-negative, positively selected for CCR7, excluding terminally differentiated effector memory CD45RA+ cells. The CDR3 spans 15 residues. Germline loops: CDR1 LNHDA, CDR2 SQIVND (reference sequence). The germline V and J ends were trimmed by 5 bases and 5 bases, with 19 bases remaining between them. Comments on this clone: Its antigen is unidentified.

The study, taken as a whole, reports: The donor pool, a small one, limited the genetic and exposure-history diversity represented.

The gene calls are TRBV19 and TRBJ2-7, with D possibly being TRBD1 or TRBD2 (5 bases each). What was sequenced was naive CD8+ T cells from PBMCs. The sequence was obtained from a man younger than 35 in good health. Some clones in this sample may be carry-over from other donors' samples. The chain's CDR3 is CASSVRDGVRDEQYF. The CDR3 region has the DNA TGTGCCAGTAGTGTCCGGGACGGGGTACGCGACGAGCAGTACTTC.